Presented here are 32 T cell receptor beta chains from one specimen sequenced in a study of control samples from healthy donors and cancer patients. Generated by immunoSEQ multiplex PCR, the TCRdb table keeps only in-frame clones and is missing some. The sample lists about 74,000 clones; more than 70% were seen once. Sequencing input: blood. The receptors were sampled from a woman between 50 and 59 years old in good health.

The chain links TRBV11-3 to TRBJ1-3; no definite D call. CDR1 and CDR2 from the germline V gene are SGHNT and YENEEA. The germline V and J ends were trimmed by 5 bases and 0 bases, with 5 bases remaining between them. The CDR3 contains 13 residues. The CDR3 spells CASSAPSGNTIYF. The DNA of the CDR3 is TGTGCCAGCAGCGCACCCTCTGGAAACACCATATATTTT. Complete variable domain (other parts from reference TRBV11-3 and TRBJ1-3): EAGVVQSPRYKIIEKKQPVAFWCNPISGHNTLYWYLQNLGQGPELLIRYENEEAVDDSQLPKDRFSAERLKGVDSTLKIQPAELGDSAVYLCASSAPSGNTIYFGEGSWLTVV.

The chain couples TRBV5-1 to TRBJ2-1; D unresolved. The ends were cut back, 3 bases at V and 0 bases at J, with 10 bases in the middle. Germline V gene lookup returns CDR1 SGHRS and CDR2 YFSETQ. The CDR3 spans 15 residues. CDR3 protein: CASSSQESSYNEQFF. CDR3 DNA: TGCGCCAGCAGCTCCCAGGAGAGCTCCTACAATGAGCAGTTCTTC.

V and J are TRBV5-1 and TRBJ1-4; tentatively, D is TRBD1 (6 bases). The V end lost 1 base, the J end lost 4 bases, and 11 bases lay between the germline ends. Germline CDR1 is SGHRS and CDR2 is YFSETQ. The CDR3 runs to 15 residues. The CDR3 DNA sequence: TGCGCCAGCAGCTTGAGAGGACAGAATAATGAAAAACTGTTTTTT. Residues: CASSLRGQNNEKLFF.

This rearrangement joins TRBV13 to TRBJ2-5; tentatively, D is TRBD1 or TRBD2 (5 bases each). The CDR3 runs 14 residues. Germline assignment: CDR1 PRHDT and CDR2 FYEKMQ (reference sequence). V was pared by 5 bases and J by 5 bases, with 15 bases between. The CDR3 DNA follows: TGTGCCAGCAGCCGAACCAAGGGACGCGAGACCCAGTACTTC. Translated: CASSRTKGRETQYF.

This sequence joins TRBV6-5 and TRBJ1-4, with D unclear. The CDR3 totals 12 residues. V lost 7 bases to trimming and J lost 5 bases, with 8 bases between them. Per the germline V gene, CDR1 is MNHEY and CDR2 is SVGAGI. CDR3 in DNA: TGTGCCAGCAAGCGGATGAATGAAAAACTGTTTTTT. Translating gives CASKRMNEKLFF.

The chain employs TRBV19 and TRBJ2-7, with D perhaps TRBD1 (6 bases). Trimming left V 5 bases short and J 3 bases short, with 14 bases between. Per the germline V gene, CDR1 is LNHDA and CDR2 is SQIVND (reference sequence). CDR3 length: 14 residues. The CDR3 nucleotides are TGTGCCAGTAGTCCCCGGGACAATCTCTACGAGCAGTACTTC. Its protein product is CASSPRDNLYEQYF.

In this sample, this clone turned up a few times. The rearrangement uses TRBV27 and TRBJ2-7; no reliable D call. This CDR3 is built from 13 residues. Deletions cut 6 bases from V and 0 bases from J, with 9 bases between. Germline V gives CDR1 MNHEY, CDR2 SMNVEV (reference sequence). The DNA for the CDR3 is TGTGCCAGCAGAAGGACCCACTCCTACGAGCAGTACTTC. Its translation is CASRRTHSYEQYF.

The chain employs TRBV7-2 and TRBJ2-1; D unclear. Germline V gives CDR1 SGHTA, CDR2 FQGNSA. V was clipped by 1 base and J by 0 bases, with 13 bases between them. This CDR3 is built from 17 residues. CDR3 nucleotide sequence: TGTGCCAGCAGCTTAGTGGTAAGCGTGGGCTCCTACAATGAGCAGTTCTTC. Encoded protein: CASSLVVSVGSYNEQFF.

This chain links TRBV3-1 (or the pseudogene TRBV3-2) with TRBJ1-2, with a tentative D call TRBD1 (6 bases). Germline CDR1 is LGHDT and CDR2 is YNNKEL (reference sequence). The CDR3 totals 15 residues. The V and J ends lost 0 bases and 8 bases respectively, with 16 bases between them. CDR3 bases: TGTGCCAGCAGCCAAGATGCGTTCCCAGGGGAAGGCTACACCTTC. It encodes CASSQDAFPGEGYTF.

The rearrangement links TRBV19 to TRBJ1-5; TRBD1 aligns across 10 bases. The J segment lost 4 bases and the V segment lost 4 bases, leaving 4 bases of the junction unmatched. The CDR3 length is 15 residues. Germline V CDR1 and CDR2: LNHDA, SQIVND (reference sequence). In DNA, the CDR3 is TGTGCCAGTAGTACAACGGGACAGGGGAATCAGCCCCAGCATTTT. Residues: CASSTTGQGNQPQHF.

This chain connects TRBV10-2 to TRBJ2-2; 8 bases align to TRBD1. In germline, CDR1 is WSHSY, CDR2 SAAADI. The V gene end was trimmed by 6 bases and the J gene end by 1 base; junction bases not matched to a gene: 4. The CDR3 sequence is 15 residues long. The CDR3 nucleotides are TGCGCCAGCAGAACTGGGACAGGGAACACCGGGGAGCTGTTTTTT. Translating gives CASRTGTGNTGELFF.

This clone came up once. J is TRBJ2-7 and V is TRBV19; unclear D gene. Looked up from germline, CDR1 is LNHDA and CDR2 is SQIVND (reference sequence). This CDR3 is 12 amino acids long. The V end lost 5 bases, the J end lost 6 bases, and 11 bases lay between the germline ends. The CDR3 region is CASSVIGAEQYF. The CDR3 DNA is TGTGCCAGTAGTGTAATTGGCGCCGAGCAGTACTTC. Full variable domain (missing parts from reference TRBV19 and TRBJ2-7): DGGITQSPKYLFRKEGQNVTLSCEQNLNHDAMYWYRQDPGQGLRLIYYSQIVNDFQKGDIAEGYSVSREKKESFPLTVTSAQKNPTAFYLCASSVIGAEQYFGPGTRLTVT.

This chain joins TRBV6-4 and TRBJ1-5; D unclear. V shed 8 bases and J shed 6 bases, with 20 bases lying between them. The germline CDR1 and CDR2 sequences are MRHNA and SNTAGT. This CDR3 contains 15 residues. The CDR3 protein is CASLFPGPPRQPQHF. The CDR3 DNA reads as TGTGCCAGCTTATTTCCGGGCCCGCCCCGTCAGCCCCAGCATTTT.

The rearrangement joins TRBV5-1 to TRBJ2-7; perhaps TRBD1 as D (7 bases). CDR3 length equals 14 residues. Per germline, CDR1 SGHRS and CDR2 YFSETQ. V was cut by 4 bases and J by 6 bases, with 17 bases left in between. In nucleotides, the CDR3 is TGCGCCAGCAGCATCTACAGGGGAGGCGGCGAGCAGTACTTC. As protein: CASSIYRGGGEQYF.

This clone was detected only once. The rearrangement joins TRBV9 to TRBJ1-6; D call uncertain. The germline V gene has CDR1 SGDLS and CDR2 YYNGEE. The CDR3 contains 17 residues. The germline V and J ends were trimmed by 0 bases and 8 bases, with 18 bases remaining between them. CDR3: CASSVDARAQTHSPLHF. The CDR3 DNA is TGTGCCAGCAGCGTAGATGCAAGGGCCCAAACCCATTCACCCCTCCACTTT.

V and J are TRBV4-1 and TRBJ2-7; 9 nucleotides align to TRBD1. V lost 0 bases, J lost 6 bases, and 12 bases stayed unmatched. This CDR3 has 17 amino acids. Germline V gene sequence: CDR1 MGHRA, CDR2 YSYEKL. The CDR3 bases are TGCGCCAGCAGCCAAGATGCTGCCGGGACAGGGAAGGTCGAGCAGTACTTC. This encodes CASSQDAAGTGKVEQYF.

The chain recombines TRBV6-5 with TRBJ2-2; unclear D gene. There are 13 residues in the CDR3. V lost 7 bases, J lost 5 bases, and 11 bases lay in between. The germline V gene has CDR1 MNHEY and CDR2 SVGAGI. Here the CDR3 reads CASTHPGTGELFF. The CDR3 coding sequence is TGTGCCAGCACCCACCCAGGAACCGGGGAGCTGTTTTTT.

CDR3 residues: CATMTNTEAFF. CDR3 sequence (DNA): TGTGCCACCATGACTAACACTGAAGCTTTCTTT. The chain has TRBV7-8 and TRBJ1-1, with no clear D. From germline, CDR1 is SGHVS and CDR2 FQNEAQ. Trimming removed 10 bases from V and 2 bases from J, with 8 bases in between. The CDR3 length is 11 residues.

The chain carries TRBV24-1 and TRBJ1-2; no clear D. Trimming took off 6 bases at V and 0 bases at J, with 4 bases between the two ends. Germline V gene lookup returns CDR1 KGHDR and CDR2 SFDVKD. The CDR3 runs to 12 residues. This chain's CDR3 is CATSQSNYGYTF. CDR3 DNA sequence: TGTGCCACCAGTCAGTCTAACTATGGCTACACCTTC.

The chain employs TRBV5-6 and TRBJ2-4; either TRBD1 or TRBD2 may fit D (5 bases each). V lost 6 bases, J lost 1 base, and 17 bases lay in between. This CDR3 comprises 16 residues. In germline, CDR1 is SGHDT, CDR2 YYEEEE. CDR3 region: CASNEGLRGAKNIQYF. In nucleotides, the CDR3 is TGTGCCAGCAACGAGGGGCTCAGAGGGGCCAAAAACATTCAGTACTTC.

The V and J genes are TRBV3-1 (or the pseudogene TRBV3-2) and TRBJ2-3, with D possibly being TRBD2 (6 bases). Germline CDR1 is LGHDT and CDR2 is YNNKEL (reference sequence). There are 15 residues in the CDR3. V dropped 4 bases and J dropped 3 bases, with 14 bases sitting between them. Written as DNA, the CDR3 is TGTGCCAGCAGCCTGCGAGCGGGTTGGACAGATACGCAGTATTTT. Its translation is CASSLRAGWTDTQYF.

This clone was counted only a few times. This rearrangement joins TRBV10-3 to TRBJ1-2, with TRBD1 identical over 7 bases. The V segment lost 4 bases and the J segment 9 bases; nucleotides outside the gene matches: 8. This CDR3 has 13 residues. Germline assignment: CDR1 ENHRY and CDR2 SYGVKD. CDR3 sequence (DNA): TGTGCCATCAGTGGCGACCAACAGGGGAGCTACACCTTC. This encodes CAISGDQQGSYTF.

This clone was observed a single time. This rearrangement joins TRBV7-9 to TRBJ1-1; D is ambiguous. V was trimmed by 0 bases and J by 1 base, leaving 21 bases between them. The CDR3 runs to 19 residues. From germline, CDR1 is SEHNR and CDR2 FQNEAQ (reference sequence). CDR3 in DNA: TGTGCCAGCAGCTTAGCTAGCTGGATCGCTGGGCGGGCGAACACTGAAGCTTTCTTT. Amino acids: CASSLASWIAGRANTEAFF.

V gene TRBV2 combines with J gene TRBJ1-2; unclear D gene. V was shortened by 6 bases and J by 5 bases, with 13 bases between the two germline ends. Looked up from germline, CDR1 is SNHLY and CDR2 is FYNNEI. The CDR3 is 13 amino acids. The CDR3 protein is CASRSKRTYGYTF. In nucleotides, the CDR3 is TGTGCCAGCAGGTCGAAACGAACTTATGGCTACACCTTC.

The rearrangement joins TRBV11-2 to TRBJ1-6; possible D gene TRBD1, 5 bases. Trimming cost V 0 bases and J 12 bases, with 15 bases left between them. The CDR3 is made up of 15 amino acids. CDR1 is SGHAT, CDR2 FQNNGV, per germline. CDR3 in amino acids: CASSLEGVGYGPLHF. The DNA of the CDR3 is TGTGCCAGCAGCTTAGAAGGGGTAGGGTACGGACCCCTCCACTTT.

The sample holds one count of this clone. The CDR3 loop is CATGGQGEYGYTF. The CDR3, as DNA: TGTGCCACTGGAGGACAGGGTGAATATGGCTACACCTTC. This sequence joins TRBV19 and TRBJ1-2; 8 nucleotides match TRBD1. Trimming cost V 10 bases and J 5 bases; bases outside gene matches: 9. The CDR3 covers 13 residues. Germline CDR1 LNHDA, CDR2 SQIVND (reference sequence).

The chain carries TRBV3-1 (or the pseudogene TRBV3-2) and TRBJ1-2; the D is unclear. The CDR3 is 13 residues long. The V end was cut by 1 base, the J end by 5 bases, with 8 bases between. Germline lookup yields CDR1 LGHDT and CDR2 YNNKEL (reference sequence). The CDR3 sequence: CASSQGTAYGYTF. The CDR3 nucleotides read TGTGCCAGCAGCCAAGGCACTGCGTATGGCTACACCTTC.

V gene TRBV5-1 combines with J gene TRBJ2-3; D is unclear. The CDR3 sequence is 14 residues long. Trimming took 6 bases from V and 3 from J, leaving 14 bases between them. Germline lookup yields CDR1 SGHRS and CDR2 YFSETQ. CDR3 in amino acids: CASKLDLGTDTQYF. The CDR3 DNA reads TGCGCCAGCAAACTGGATTTAGGGACAGATACGCAGTATTTT.

V and J are TRBV9 and TRBJ1-3; D is ambiguous. Per germline, CDR1 SGDLS and CDR2 YYNGEE. V lost 0 bases to trimming and J lost 8 bases, with 12 bases between them. The length of the CDR3 is 14 residues. The CDR3 here is CASSVGHTEDTIYF. The CDR3 region has the DNA TGTGCCAGCAGCGTAGGCCACACTGAAGACACCATATATTTT. The full variable domain, rest sourced from reference TRBV9 and TRBJ1-3, is DSGVTQTPKHLITATGQRVTLRCSPRSGDLSVYWYQQSLDQGLQFLIQYYNGEERAKGNILERFSAQQFPDLHSELNLSSLELGDSALYFCASSVGHTEDTIYFGEGSWLTVV.

The rearrangement links TRBV18 to TRBJ1-1; D perhaps matches TRBD1 (5 bases). Trimming pared 7 bases from V and 5 bases from J, leaving 23 bases between. Germline V gene sequence: CDR1 KGHSH, CDR2 LQKENI. The CDR3 has 16 residues. CDR3 in DNA: TGTGCCAGCTTGAACCCGAACGCAGGGATGAGGACTGAAGCTTTCTTT. This codes for CASLNPNAGMRTEAFF. Full variable domain (remainder filled in from reference TRBV18 and TRBJ1-1): NAGVMQNPRHLVRRRGQEARLRCSPMKGHSHVYWYRQLPEEGLKFMVYLQKENIIDESGMPKERFSAEFPKEGPSILRIQQVVRGDSAAYFCASLNPNAGMRTEAFFGQGTRLTVV.

V usage is TRBV6-1 and J usage is TRBJ1-2; 8 bases fit TRBD1. Trimming took 0 bases from V and 5 from J; bases not matched to a gene: 11. The length of the CDR3 is 17 residues. Germline CDR1 is MNHNS and CDR2 is SASEGT. The CDR3 loop reads CASSEALQQGALYGYTF. Written as DNA, the CDR3 is TGTGCCAGCAGTGAAGCGCTTCAGCAGGGGGCGCTTTATGGCTACACCTTC.

The chain has TRBV3-1 (or the pseudogene TRBV3-2) and TRBJ2-1; the match to TRBD2 covers 9 bases. This CDR3 has 16 residues. V lost 4 bases, J lost 6 bases, and 10 bases stayed unmatched. The V gene's germline CDR1 is LGHDT and CDR2 YNNKEL (reference sequence). The CDR3 sequence: CASSRISGGRTNEQFF. CDR3 nucleotide sequence: TGTGCCAGCAGCCGGATTAGCGGGGGCCGGACCAATGAGCAGTTCTTC.